The clone carrying this T cell receptor (beta chain) has at least ten counts. The antigen is undetermined. The data belong to a study of T cells in Graves' hyperthyroidism and ophthalmopathy. Study-wide points: A model of 13 V-J pairs discriminated ophthalmopathy from stable hyperthyroidism. Blood also showed most of the thyroid clonotypes that were expanded above 0.001. The model anticipated ophthalmopathy a median approximately 6.5 months pre-onset.

Germline values: CDR1 SEHNR, CDR2 FQNEAQ (reference sequence). The V and J ends lost 0 bases and 2 bases respectively, with 16 bases between them. The CDR3 runs 17 residues. From RNA transcripts, TCR beta CDR3 regions were amplified. HTBI primers were the set used in a first-round RT-PCR of the TCR CDR3. TCRdb called the multiplex PCR reads again in MiXCR, with one record for every CDR3 protein. The profile shows fewer than 300,000 distinct CDR3 sequences, roughly 15% of them singletons. The chain links TRBV7-9 to TRBJ2-5; D possibly corresponds to TRBD1 (5 bases). The clonotype comes from a woman in her forties or fifties with Graves' hyperthyroidism that later progressed to Graves' ophthalmopathy. Sequencing was done on a sample of blood. The CDR3 loop is CASSLAGSLGHQETQYF. CDR3 DNA: TGTGCCAGCAGCTTAGCGGGGTCGTTGGGGCATCAAGAGACCCAGTACTTC.